Each of the 20 T cell receptor beta chains below was sequenced from the same sample in a study of blood T cell repertoires in COVID-19 (dated by TCRdb to the early 2020s). The library relied on the immunoSEQ multiplex PCR assay. Here the immuneACCESS table is served through TCRdb, limited to in-frame sequences with V and J called. Missing clones are a known gap in these copies; in checked studies unresolved V genes cover under half, and the rest lacks a known reason. A total of 200,000 to 250,000 clones appear in this sample, around 80% of them only once. The ten largest clonotypes hold 5.5% of the sample. The sequencing input was peripheral blood. The receptor set was obtained from a woman in her 70s with acute or convalescent COVID-19.

The chain combines TRBV7-9 with TRBJ1-2; TRBD1 might be the D (5 bases). Germline CDR1 and CDR2: SEHNR and FQNEAQ (reference sequence). The length of the CDR3 is 12 residues. Trimming took off 5 bases at V and 4 bases at J, with 8 bases between the two ends. CDR3 region: CASSTDIYGYTF. The DNA for the CDR3 is TGTGCCAGCAGCACGGACATCTATGGCTACACCTTC. Variable domain in full (rest from reference TRBV7-9 and TRBJ1-2): DTGVSQNPRHKITKRGQNVTFRCDPISEHNRLYWYRQTLGQGPEFLTYFQNEAQLEKSRLLSDRFSAERPKGSFSTLEIQRTEQGDSAMYLCASSTDIYGYTFGSGTRLTVV.

The genes are TRBV7-9 and TRBJ2-3, with 10 bases fitting TRBD2. Per germline, CDR1 SEHNR and CDR2 FQNEAQ (reference sequence). Trimming removed 2 bases from V and 5 bases from J; junction bases left unmatched: 10. The CDR3 covers 17 residues. CDR3 sequence reads: CASSLPPSGSFVDTQYF. Written as DNA, the CDR3 is TGTGCCAGCAGCTTACCTCCTAGCGGGAGTTTTGTAGATACGCAGTATTTT.

The chain carries TRBV5-4 and TRBJ1-2; the match to TRBD1 covers 8 bases. V was clipped by 3 bases and J by 2 bases; unmatched bases: 3. The length of the CDR3 is 14 residues. Germline values: CDR1 SGHNT, CDR2 YYREEE (reference sequence). CDR3 bases: TGTGCCAGCAGCTCTAGACAGGGGAACTATGGCTACACCTTC. Its protein is CASSSRQGNYGYTF.

In its sample, this clone was seen a few times. J is TRBJ1-2 and V is TRBV3-1 (or the pseudogene TRBV3-2); a weak D match, TRBD1 (5 bases). Germline V gives CDR1 LGHDT, CDR2 YNNKEL (reference sequence). This CDR3 contains 15 residues. The ends were cut back, 1 base at V and 2 bases at J, with 11 bases in the middle. In nucleotides, the CDR3 is TGTGCCAGCAGCCAAGCTTCCGGGGGGAACTATGGCTACACCTTC. Its translation: CASSQASGGNYGYTF.

A single count supports this clone. The chain is built from TRBV10-3 and TRBJ2-2, with D perhaps matching TRBD2 (6 bases). Germline V CDR1 and CDR2: ENHRY, SYGVKD. V lost 6 bases, J lost 5 bases, and 13 bases lay in between. This CDR3 is built from 14 residues. The DNA of the CDR3 is TGTGCCATCAGAGTTGACGGGAGAACCGGGGAGCTGTTTTTT. Translating gives CAIRVDGRTGELFF.

This clone was counted a single time. The chain carries TRBV18 and TRBJ2-2; no definite D call. Looked up from germline, CDR1 is KGHSH and CDR2 is LQKENI. V lost 2 bases and J 1 base, leaving 11 bases between the germline ends. This CDR3 comprises 16 residues. This CDR3 is CASSPASRQNTGELFF. The CDR3 DNA sequence: TGTGCCAGCTCACCAGCGTCTCGACAGAACACCGGGGAGCTGTTTTTT. Full variable domain (remainder filled in from reference TRBV18 and TRBJ2-2): NAGVMQNPRHLVRRRGQEARLRCSPMKGHSHVYWYRQLPEEGLKFMVYLQKENIIDESGMPKERFSAEFPKEGPSILRIQQVVRGDSAAYFCASSPASRQNTGELFFGEGSRLTVL.

The J gene is TRBJ1-1, the V gene TRBV2, with D possibly TRBD1 on 5 matching bases. Germline V lookup: CDR1 SNHLY, CDR2 FYNNEI. The CDR3 has 13 residues. V lost 5 bases to trimming and J lost 6 bases, with 13 bases between them. CDR3: CASSPQGNAEAFF. CDR3 in DNA: TGTGCCAGCAGTCCCCAGGGAAACGCTGAAGCTTTCTTT. The entire variable domain, with the rest obtained from reference TRBV2 and TRBJ1-1, is as follows: EPEVTQTPSHQVTQMGQEVILRCVPISNHLYFYWYRQILGQKVEFLVSFYNNEISEKSEIFDDQFSVERPDGSNFTLKIRSTKLEDSAMYFCASSPQGNAEAFFGQGTRLTVV.

V gene TRBV27 combines with J gene TRBJ2-3; perhaps TRBD2 as D (6 bases). CDR1 and CDR2 (germline): MNHEY, SMNVEV (reference sequence). The length of the CDR3 is 18 residues. Trimming cost V 4 bases and J 2 bases, with 22 bases left between them. The CDR3 loop is CASSSLSAGTPNTDTQYF. CDR3 bases: TGTGCCAGCAGTTCCCTCTCTGCCGGGACTCCCAACACAGATACGCAGTATTTT.

This chain uses TRBV2 with TRBJ2-5; 9 nucleotides align to TRBD1. This CDR3 is built from 15 residues. CDR1 and CDR2 from the germline V gene are SNHLY and FYNNEI. The J segment lost 1 base and the V segment lost 5 bases, leaving 5 bases of the junction unmatched. CDR3 sequence (DNA): TGTGCCAGCAGTCCCGGGACAGGGAGCCAAGAGACCCAGTACTTC. This codes for CASSPGTGSQETQYF. The full variable domain, completed using reference TRBV2 and TRBJ2-5, is EPEVTQTPSHQVTQMGQEVILRCVPISNHLYFYWYRQILGQKVEFLVSFYNNEISEKSEIFDDQFSVERPDGSNFTLKIRSTKLEDSAMYFCASSPGTGSQETQYFGPGTRLLVL.

In this sample, this clone turned up once. The genes are TRBV6-1 and TRBJ1-2; 10 bases map to TRBD1. CDR1 MNHNS and CDR2 SASEGT come from the germline V gene. With 3 bases clipped from V and 4 bases from J, the junction kept 8 bases outside the gene matches. This CDR3 is 16 amino acids long. The CDR3 spells CASSEGTGAPSYGYTF. CDR3 coding DNA: TGTGCCAGCAGTGAGGGGACAGGGGCTCCCAGCTATGGCTACACCTTC.

A note on this clone: Other DNA sequences in this sample translate to the same CDR3. V usage is TRBV5-1 and J usage is TRBJ2-3; 10 positions match TRBD2. The CDR3 covers 16 residues. J lost 0 bases, V lost 0 bases, and 1 base had no gene match. Germline assignment: CDR1 SGHRS and CDR2 YFSETQ. The chain's CDR3 is CASSLGTSGSTDTQYF. Written as DNA, the CDR3 is TGCGCCAGCAGCTTGGGGACTAGCGGTAGCACAGATACGCAGTATTTT.

The rearrangement uses TRBV18 and TRBJ2-3; tentatively, D is TRBD2 (6 bases). The germline gives CDR1 KGHSH, CDR2 LQKENI. This CDR3 region has 14 residues. V was cut by 3 bases and J by 6 bases, with 13 bases left in between. The CDR3 loop is CASSPGTGRDTQYF. DNA for the CDR3: TGTGCCAGCTCACCGGGGACTGGAAGGGATACGCAGTATTTT.

As concerns this clone: This sample includes further DNA sequences coding for the same CDR3. The chain couples TRBV10-3 to TRBJ1-1, with D possibly matching TRBD1 (5 bases). V was trimmed by 5 bases and J by 6 bases, leaving 16 bases between them. The V gene's germline CDR1 is ENHRY and CDR2 SYGVKD. The CDR3 has 14 residues. The CDR3 here is CAISSYGGISEAFF. DNA of the CDR3: TGTGCCATCAGTTCTTACGGGGGAATCTCTGAAGCTTTCTTT.

CDR3 coding DNA: TGTGCCAGCAGTGGCGGGACTAGCGCATACGAGCAGTACTTC. Its protein product is CASSGGTSAYEQYF. The genes are TRBV2 and TRBJ2-7, with 10 nucleotides matching TRBD2. This CDR3 has 14 amino acids. Per germline, CDR1 SNHLY and CDR2 FYNNEI. After removal of 4 bases from V and 4 bases from J, the junction contained 4 bases not matched to a gene.

Regarding this clone: At the DNA level, this CDR3 is encoded by other sequences in the same sample as well. The chain couples TRBV7-9 to TRBJ1-5, with unresolved D. The CDR3 is 12 residues long. Germline CDR1 and CDR2: SEHNR and FQNEAQ (reference sequence). V was shortened by 3 bases and J by 7 bases, with 7 bases between the two germline ends. CDR3 coding DNA: TGTGCCAGCAGCTTGACGGGGCAGCCCCAGCATTTT. Translated, it gives CASSLTGQPQHF.

The chain has TRBV28 and TRBJ2-1; 10 nucleotides align to TRBD2. Per the germline V gene, CDR1 is MDHEN and CDR2 is SYDVKM. This CDR3 is 12 amino acids long. J was trimmed by 7 bases and V by 8 bases; bases with no gene match: 2. The chain's CDR3 is CASVGLANEQFF. The CDR3 coding sequence is TGTGCCAGCGTGGGACTAGCGAATGAGCAGTTCTTC.

The V gene is TRBV28, the J gene TRBJ2-3; TRBD2 matches at 12 bases. The germline CDR1 and CDR2 sequences are MDHEN and SYDVKM. The CDR3 has 17 residues. The junction had 15 bases not matched to a gene; V was cut back by 8 bases and J by 6 bases. CDR3 nucleotides: TGTGCCAGCTCCTCTAGCGGGGGGGTCCTCTGGCTGGATACGCAGTATTTT. This sequence encodes CASSSSGGVLWLDTQYF.

Concerning this clone itself: This same CDR3 is encoded by further DNA sequences in the sample. J is TRBJ2-7 and V is TRBV18, with 10 positions matching TRBD2. Germline CDR1 is KGHSH and CDR2 is LQKENI. The CDR3 totals 14 residues. Losses at the gene ends were 3 bases for V and 2 bases for J; bases not matched to a gene: 1. The CDR3 is CASSPLAGAYEQYF. The CDR3 DNA is TGTGCCAGCTCACCCCTAGCGGGAGCCTACGAGCAGTACTTC.

CDR3 in amino acids: CASSHENEQFF. The CDR3 DNA is TGTGCCAGCAGCCACGAGAATGAGCAGTTCTTC. V usage is TRBV4-2 and J usage is TRBJ2-1; D unclear. This CDR3 region has 11 residues. Trimming left V 3 bases short and J 7 bases short, with 4 bases between. From germline, CDR1 is LGHNA and CDR2 YNFKEQ.

This clone was picked up one time. This chain connects TRBV5-4 to TRBJ1-2, with D perhaps TRBD1 (5 bases). The CDR3 loop spans 17 amino acids. Germline V gene data show CDR1 as SGHNT and CDR2 as YYREEE (reference sequence). Trimming stripped 0 bases from V and 8 bases from J, with 23 bases between. CDR3 loop: CASSLGGAGSRNKGYTF. CDR3 sequence (DNA): TGTGCCAGCAGCTTGGGAGGTGCAGGGTCAAGGAATAAAGGCTACACCTTC.